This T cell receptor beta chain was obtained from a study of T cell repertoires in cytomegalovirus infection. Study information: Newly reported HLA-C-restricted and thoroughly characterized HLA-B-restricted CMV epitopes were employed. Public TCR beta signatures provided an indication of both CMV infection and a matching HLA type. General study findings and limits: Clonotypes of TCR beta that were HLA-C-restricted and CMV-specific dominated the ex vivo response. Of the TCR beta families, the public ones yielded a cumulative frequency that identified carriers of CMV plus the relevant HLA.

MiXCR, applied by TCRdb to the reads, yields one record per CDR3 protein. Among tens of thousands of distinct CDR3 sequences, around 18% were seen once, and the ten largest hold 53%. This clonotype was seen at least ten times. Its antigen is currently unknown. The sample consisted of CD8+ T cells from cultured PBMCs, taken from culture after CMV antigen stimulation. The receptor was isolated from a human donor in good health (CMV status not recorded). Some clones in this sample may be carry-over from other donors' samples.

CDR3 nucleotides: TGTGCCAGCAGCTTAGCCCCTTCACCGGGACAGGGTATCATTCAGTACTTC. This gives the protein CASSLAPSPGQGIIQYF. The chain carries TRBV7-9 and TRBJ2-4; 9 bases map to TRBD1. V shed 0 bases, J shed 9 bases, and the junction held 12 bases outside the gene matches. CDR3 length: 17 residues. Germline CDR1 is SEHNR and CDR2 is FQNEAQ (reference sequence).